Described below is a single T cell receptor beta chain sequence and its context. The target antigen is unknown. These data originate in a study of identical twins. Study observations and caveats: Out-of-frame alpha sequences that twins shared showed excess low generation probability.

Looked up from germline, CDR1 is SGHDN and CDR2 is FVKESK. The CDR3 spans 17 residues. Losses at the gene ends were 3 bases for V and 2 bases for J; bases not matched to a gene: 9. Template switching added a universal primer site, and cDNA bore unique molecular identifiers. TCRdb reanalysed the 5' RACE reads using MiXCR and keeps one entry per CDR3 protein. The repertoire holds 1.5 million or so distinct CDR3 sequences, with roughly a third as singletons. The sample taken for sequencing was cord blood. The chain is built from TRBV14 and TRBJ2-1; 8 bases match TRBD1. This sequence was found in a newborn girl in good health. CDR3 sequence: CASSHWWTGKTYNEQFF. The CDR3 coding sequence is TGTGCCAGCAGCCACTGGTGGACAGGGAAAACCTACAATGAGCAGTTCTTC.